The clone carrying this TCR beta chain was picked up a small number of times. Its target is unknown. Time point defined: longitudinal time-point 1 (baseline). Unsorted libraries were prepared from 2 million PBMCs that had been stored at -80 C. The sample belongs to a study of neurological immune-mediated disorders. Findings and limits, study-wide: No expanded-clone CDR3 amino acid sequence recurred across subjects, suggesting private TCR-beta repertoires. Healthy controls had more TCR clonal expansion than multiple sclerosis, which showed the least, whereas HTLV-1-associated myelopathy showed the most.

The making of cDNA relied on 5'RACE with 10-nucleotide random UMIs. TCRdb reprocessed the 5' RACE reads via MiXCR and lists one record per CDR3 protein. The repertoire holds fewer than 90,000 distinct CDR3 sequences, 10% to 13% seen once, with around a tenth in the top ten. The source material was PBMCs. The TCR was taken from a man aged 25 to 40 in good health.

The CDR3 reads CASSHWTEGVNTEAFF. The CDR3 coding sequence is TGCGCCAGCAGCCATTGGACCGAGGGGGTGAACACTGAAGCTTTCTTT. The V gene is TRBV4-1, the J gene TRBJ1-1, with TRBD1 as a possible D gene (6 bases). V lost 3 bases, J lost 0 bases, and 14 bases lay in between. The CDR3 has 16 amino acids. CDR1 is MGHRA, CDR2 YSYEKL, per germline.